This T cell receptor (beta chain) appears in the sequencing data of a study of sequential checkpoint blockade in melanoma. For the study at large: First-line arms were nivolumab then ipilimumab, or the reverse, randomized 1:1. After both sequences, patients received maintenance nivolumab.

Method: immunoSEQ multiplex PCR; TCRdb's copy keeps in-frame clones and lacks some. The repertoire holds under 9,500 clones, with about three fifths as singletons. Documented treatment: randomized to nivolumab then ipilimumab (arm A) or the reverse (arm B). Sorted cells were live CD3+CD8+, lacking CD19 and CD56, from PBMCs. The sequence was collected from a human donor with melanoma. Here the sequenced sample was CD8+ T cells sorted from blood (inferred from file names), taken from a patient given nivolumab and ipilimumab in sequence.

This CDR3 reads CASSLGLARERTDTQYF. The CDR3 region has the DNA TGTGCCAGCAGTTTGGGACTAGCGCGAGAGCGCACAGATACGCAGTATTTT. The rearrangement links TRBV27 to TRBJ2-3; 10 bases fit TRBD2. J gave up 1 base and V 3 bases, and 7 bases lay outside the gene matches. CDR3 size: 17 residues. The germline V gene has CDR1 MNHEY and CDR2 SMNVEV (reference sequence).